This T cell receptor (beta chain) was obtained from a study of T cells in Graves' hyperthyroidism and ophthalmopathy. Findings of the study overall: Most clonotypes expanded in the thyroid (above 0.001) were also present in blood.

Patients aged 18 to 65 had newly diagnosed hyperthyroidism lasting under 2 months. In its sample, this clonotype was seen a few times. Its antigen remains unidentified. V was shortened by 4 bases and J by 6 bases, with 13 bases between the two germline ends. The germline V gene has CDR1 MNHNS and CDR2 SASEGT. The CDR3 totals 13 residues. Researchers took RNA transcripts and amplified the TCR beta CDR3 regions from them. HTBI primers were the set used in a first-round RT-PCR of the TCR CDR3. MiXCR, run by TCRdb on the multiplex PCR reads, gives a single entry per CDR3 protein. The sample lists fewer than 350,000 distinct CDR3 sequences; 21% were seen once.

The sequenced sample was blood. The chain couples TRBV6-1 to TRBJ2-7; D is ambiguous. The receptor's source is a woman aged 45-60 years with Graves' hyperthyroidism. CDR3 coding DNA: TGTGCCAGCAGTGCAGGACCTTTTGGCGAGCAGTACTTC. It specifies CASSAGPFGEQYF.